The rows below give T cell receptor beta chains drawn from one sample of a study of Tregs in tolerant kidney transplant recipients. Only in-frame clones appear in the TCRdb table, and some are missing; sequencing was by immunoSEQ multiplex PCR. The table has around 61,000 clones, roughly 86% seen once. The sample in question was CD4+ T cells from blood (PBMCs), obtained 6 months after the transplant. These receptors were collected from a human patient who received a combined kidney and bone marrow transplant. Some T cells may possibly be graft donor cells. CDR3s include the opening cysteine and the closing phenylalanine or tryptophan. The D gene is left open where the match is weak. Clone size appears in some rows only: once, few, many, or a class for an expanded clone.

D: NA
V: TRBV7-2
size: NA
J: TRBJ2-1
DNA: TGTGCCAGCAGTTCAGCTTCCGGGATTAGGTCCTACAATGAGCAGTTCTTC
CDR3: CASSSASGIRSYNEQFF

D: NA
V: TRBV28
size: few
J: TRBJ1-4
DNA: TGTGCCAGCAGTTATTGGGGAGGAAACGAAAAACTGTTTTTT
CDR3: CASSYWGGNEKLFF

D: NA
V: TRBV6-5
size: medium-sized
J: TRBJ1-4
DNA: TGTGCCAGCAGGCAGGTAAGCCTTAATGAAAAACTGTTTTTT
CDR3: CASRQVSLNEKLFF

D: NA
V: TRBV4-3
size: NA
J: TRBJ2-3
DNA: TGCGCCAGCAGCCAAGACACCGGGGGCACAGATACGCAGTATTTT
CDR3: CASSQDTGGTDTQYF

D: NA
V: TRBV19
size: NA
J: TRBJ2-7
DNA: TGTGCCAGTAGTATATCGGGACACCACTCCTACGAGCAGTACTTC
CDR3: CASSISGHHSYEQYF

D: TRBD1
V: TRBV7-3
size: NA
J: TRBJ1-1
DNA: TGTGCCAGCAGCCCAACCCGGACAGGTGAAGCTTTCTTT
CDR3: CASSPTRTGEAFF

D: NA
V: TRBV5-1
size: NA
J: TRBJ2-2
DNA: TGCGCCAGCAGCCGTCTTCGGAACACCGGGGAGCTGTTTTTT
CDR3: CASSRLRNTGELFF

D: NA
V: TRBV6-5
size: few
J: TRBJ1-1
DNA: TGTGCCAGCAGTTTACTTGGGAACACTGAAGCTTTCTTT
CDR3: CASSLLGNTEAFF

D: TRBD2
V: TRBV23-1
size: NA
J: TRBJ2-7
DNA: TGCGCCAGGGGCGGGGGATTGTCCTACGAGCAGTACTTC
CDR3: CARGGGLSYEQYF

D: TRBD2
V: TRBV7-9
size: NA
J: TRBJ2-5
DNA: TGTGCCAGCAGCCTCGCTAGCGGGCCAAACTCCCAGTACTTC
CDR3: CASSLASGPNSQYF

D: NA
V: TRBV9
size: NA
J: TRBJ1-1
DNA: TGTGCCAGCAGCGTAGGAGTCGTGGAGGAAGCTTTCTTT
CDR3: CASSVGVVEEAFF

D: TRBD1
V: TRBV25-1
size: NA
J: TRBJ2-2
DNA: TGTGCCAGCAGTATACCCGGGACAGGGGGCACCGGGGAGCTGTTTTTT
CDR3: CASSIPGTGGTGELFF

D: TRBD1
V: TRBV18
size: NA
J: TRBJ2-5
DNA: TGTGCCAGCTCACCGGACAGGGAACAAGAGACCCAGTACTTC
CDR3: CASSPDREQETQYF